Given below is one T cell receptor (beta chain) in context. The data stem from a study of blood T cell repertoires in COVID-19. This CDR3 has 16 residues. V gave up 6 bases and J gave up 6 bases; unmatched junction bases: 14. CDR1 is SGHNT, CDR2 YYREEE, per germline (reference sequence). Produced via immunoSEQ multiplex PCR; TCRdb's table is partial and in-frame only. The table shows 110,000 to 150,000 clones, with roughly 84% occurring only once. Sequencing was carried out using peripheral blood. This receptor was taken from a human donor in a cohort sampled during active COVID-19. This chain uses TRBV5-4 with TRBJ2-1; 8 bases align to TRBD2. This CDR3 is CASTAAGSAGGNEQFF. As DNA, the CDR3 is TGTGCCAGCACCGCCGCGGGGAGCGCGGGGGGCAATGAGCAGTTCTTC.